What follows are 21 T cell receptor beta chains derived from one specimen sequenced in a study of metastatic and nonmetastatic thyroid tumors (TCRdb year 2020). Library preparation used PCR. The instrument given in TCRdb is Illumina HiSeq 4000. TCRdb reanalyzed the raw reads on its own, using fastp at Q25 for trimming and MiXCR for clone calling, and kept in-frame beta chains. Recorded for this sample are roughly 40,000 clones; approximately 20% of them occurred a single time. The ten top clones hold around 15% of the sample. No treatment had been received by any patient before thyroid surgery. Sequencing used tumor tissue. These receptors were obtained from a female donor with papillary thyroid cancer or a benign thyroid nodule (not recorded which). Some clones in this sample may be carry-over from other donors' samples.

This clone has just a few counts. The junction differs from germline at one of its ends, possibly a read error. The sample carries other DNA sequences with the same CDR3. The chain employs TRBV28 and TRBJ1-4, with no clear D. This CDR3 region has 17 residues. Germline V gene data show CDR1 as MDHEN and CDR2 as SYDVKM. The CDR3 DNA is TGTGCCAGCAGTTTGAGAGGGTCCAGAGGCAATCGGGAAAAACTGTTCTTT. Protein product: CASSLRGSRGNREKLFF.

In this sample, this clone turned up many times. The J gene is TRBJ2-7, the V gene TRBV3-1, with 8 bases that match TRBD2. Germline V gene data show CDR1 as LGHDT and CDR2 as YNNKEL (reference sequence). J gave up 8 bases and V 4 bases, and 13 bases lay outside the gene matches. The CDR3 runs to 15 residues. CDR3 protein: CASSPGRDIPLKQYF. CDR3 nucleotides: TGTGCCAGCAGCCCCGGGAGGGACATACCTTTGAAGCAGTACTTC.

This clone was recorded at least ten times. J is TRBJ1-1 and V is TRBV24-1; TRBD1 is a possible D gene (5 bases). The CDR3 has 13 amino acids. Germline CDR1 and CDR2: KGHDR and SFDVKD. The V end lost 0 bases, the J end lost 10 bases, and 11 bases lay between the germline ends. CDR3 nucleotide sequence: TGTGCCACCAGTGATTTGCAGGGAAACGGAGCTTTCTTT. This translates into CATSDLQGNGAFF.

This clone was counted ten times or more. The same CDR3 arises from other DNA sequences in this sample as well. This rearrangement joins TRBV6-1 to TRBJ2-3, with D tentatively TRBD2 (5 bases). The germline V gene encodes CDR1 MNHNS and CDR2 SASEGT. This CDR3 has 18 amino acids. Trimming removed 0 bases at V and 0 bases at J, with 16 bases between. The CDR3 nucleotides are TGTGCCAGCAGTGAAGCGATATCGGGGTCTACCAGCACAGATACGCAGTATTTT. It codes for CASSEAISGSTSTDTQYF.

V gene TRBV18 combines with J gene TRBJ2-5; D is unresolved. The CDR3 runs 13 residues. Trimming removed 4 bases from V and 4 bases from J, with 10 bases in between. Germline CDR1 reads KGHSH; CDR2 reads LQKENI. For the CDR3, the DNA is TGTGCCAGCTCACTCCGGACGGGAGAGACCCAGTACTTC. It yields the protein CASSLRTGETQYF.

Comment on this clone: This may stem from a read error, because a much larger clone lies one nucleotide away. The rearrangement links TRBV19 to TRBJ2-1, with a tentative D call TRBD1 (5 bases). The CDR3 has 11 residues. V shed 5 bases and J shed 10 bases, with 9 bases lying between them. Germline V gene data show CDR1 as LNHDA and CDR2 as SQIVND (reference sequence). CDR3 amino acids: CASSFQGEQFF. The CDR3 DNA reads TGTGCCAGTAGTTTCCAGGGAGAGCAGTTCTTC.

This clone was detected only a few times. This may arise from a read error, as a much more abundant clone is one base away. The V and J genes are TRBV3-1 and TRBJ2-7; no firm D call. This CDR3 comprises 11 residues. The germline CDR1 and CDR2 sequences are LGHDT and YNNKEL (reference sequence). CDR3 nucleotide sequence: TGTGCCAACAGCCAGAGGAACGAGCAGTACTTC. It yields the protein CANSQRNEQYF.

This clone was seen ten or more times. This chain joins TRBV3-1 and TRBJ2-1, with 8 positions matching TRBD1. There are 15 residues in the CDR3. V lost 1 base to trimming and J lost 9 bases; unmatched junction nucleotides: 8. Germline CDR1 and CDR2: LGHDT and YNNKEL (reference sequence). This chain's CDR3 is CASSQAHSGGLEQFF. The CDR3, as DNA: TGTGCCAGCAGCCAAGCGCACTCAGGGGGCCTTGAGCAGTTCTTC.

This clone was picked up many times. In DNA, the CDR3 is TGTGCCAGCAGCTCAGGGGAGGGAAATTTTGAAAAACTGTTTTTT. As protein: CASSSGEGNFEKLFF. The V gene is TRBV5-5, the J gene TRBJ1-4; perhaps TRBD1 as D (6 bases). The CDR3 consists of 15 residues. V lost 3 bases and J 7 bases, leaving 16 bases between the germline ends. CDR1 SGHKS and CDR2 YYEKEE come from the germline V gene (reference sequence).

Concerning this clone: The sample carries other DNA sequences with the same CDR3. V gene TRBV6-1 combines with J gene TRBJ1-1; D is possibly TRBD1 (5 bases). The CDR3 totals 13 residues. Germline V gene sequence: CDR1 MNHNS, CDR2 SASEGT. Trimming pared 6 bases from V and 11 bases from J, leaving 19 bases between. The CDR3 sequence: CASSQIQGGGAFF. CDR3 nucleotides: TGTGCCAGCAGCCAAATCCAGGGTGGGGGGGCTTTCTTT.

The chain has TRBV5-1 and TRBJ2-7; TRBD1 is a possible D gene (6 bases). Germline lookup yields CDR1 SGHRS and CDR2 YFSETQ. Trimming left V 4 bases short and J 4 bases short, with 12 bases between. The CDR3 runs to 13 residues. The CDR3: CASSVGTMYEQYF. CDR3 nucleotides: TGCGCCAGCAGCGTCGGGACAATGTACGAGCAGTACTTC.

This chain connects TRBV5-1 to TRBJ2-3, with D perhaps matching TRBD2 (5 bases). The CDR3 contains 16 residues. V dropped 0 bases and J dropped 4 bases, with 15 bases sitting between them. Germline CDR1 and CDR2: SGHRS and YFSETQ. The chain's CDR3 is CASSLEQATRADTQYF. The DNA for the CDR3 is TGCGCCAGCAGCTTGGAGCAGGCGACGCGGGCAGATACGCAGTATTTT. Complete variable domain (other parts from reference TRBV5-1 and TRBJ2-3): KAGVTQTPRYLIKTRGQQVTLSCSPISGHRSVSWYQQTPGQGLQFLFEYFSETQRNKGNFPGRFSGRQFSNSRSEMNVSTLELGDSALYLCASSLEQATRADTQYFGPGTRLTVL.

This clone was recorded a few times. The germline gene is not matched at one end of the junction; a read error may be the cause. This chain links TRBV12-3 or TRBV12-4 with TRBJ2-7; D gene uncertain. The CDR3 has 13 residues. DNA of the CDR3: TGTGCCAGCAGTTTAGGCAGGCTATACGATCAGTACTTC. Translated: CASSLGRLYDQYF.

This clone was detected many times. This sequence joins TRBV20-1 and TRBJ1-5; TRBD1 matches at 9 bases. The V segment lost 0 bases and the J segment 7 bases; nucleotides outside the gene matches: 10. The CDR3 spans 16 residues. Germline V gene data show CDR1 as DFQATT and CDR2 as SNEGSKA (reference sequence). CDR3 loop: CSARDSGQGRLQPQHF. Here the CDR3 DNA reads TGCAGTGCTAGAGACTCGGGACAGGGTCGTTTGCAGCCCCAGCATTTT.

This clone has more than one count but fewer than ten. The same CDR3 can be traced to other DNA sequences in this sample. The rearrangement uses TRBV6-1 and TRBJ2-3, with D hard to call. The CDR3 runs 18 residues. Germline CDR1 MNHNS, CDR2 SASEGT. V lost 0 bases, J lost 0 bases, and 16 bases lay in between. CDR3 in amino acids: CASSEAISGSTSTDTQYF. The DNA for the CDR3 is TGTGCCAGCAGTGAAGCGATATCTGGGTCTACTAGCACAGATACGCAGTATTTT.

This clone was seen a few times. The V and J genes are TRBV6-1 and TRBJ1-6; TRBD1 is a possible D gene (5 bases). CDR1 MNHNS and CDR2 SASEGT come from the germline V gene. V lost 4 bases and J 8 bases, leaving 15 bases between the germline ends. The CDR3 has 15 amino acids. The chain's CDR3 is CASSGPDMGDSPLHF. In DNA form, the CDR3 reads TGTGCCAGCAGTGGTCCGGACATGGGGGATTCACCCCTCCACTTT.

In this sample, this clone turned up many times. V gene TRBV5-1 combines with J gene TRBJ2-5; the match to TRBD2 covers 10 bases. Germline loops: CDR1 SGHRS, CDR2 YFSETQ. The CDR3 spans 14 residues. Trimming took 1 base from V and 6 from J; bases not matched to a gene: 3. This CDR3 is CASSLPSGGKTQYF. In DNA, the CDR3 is TGCGCCAGCAGCTTGCCTAGCGGGGGAAAGACCCAGTACTTC.

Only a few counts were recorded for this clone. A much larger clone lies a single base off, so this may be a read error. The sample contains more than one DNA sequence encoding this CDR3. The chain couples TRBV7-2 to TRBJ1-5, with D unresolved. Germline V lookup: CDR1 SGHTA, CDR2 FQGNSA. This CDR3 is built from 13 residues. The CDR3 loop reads CASSFSHNQPQHF. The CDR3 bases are TGTGCCAGCAGCTTCAGCCACAATCAGCCCCAACATTTT.

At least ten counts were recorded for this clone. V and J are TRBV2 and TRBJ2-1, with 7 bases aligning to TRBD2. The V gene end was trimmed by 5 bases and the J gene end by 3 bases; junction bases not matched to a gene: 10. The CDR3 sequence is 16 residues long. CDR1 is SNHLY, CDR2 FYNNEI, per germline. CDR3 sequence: CASSPTLAYRYNEQFF. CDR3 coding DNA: TGTGCCAGCAGTCCCACACTAGCGTACCGCTACAATGAGCAGTTCTTC.

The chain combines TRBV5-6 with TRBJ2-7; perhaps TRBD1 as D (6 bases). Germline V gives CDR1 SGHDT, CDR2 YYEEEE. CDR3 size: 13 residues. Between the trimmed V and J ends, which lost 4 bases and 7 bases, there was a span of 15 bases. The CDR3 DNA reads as TGTGCCAGCAGCCCATGGACAGTGGGGGAGCAGTACGTC. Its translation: CASSPWTVGEQYV.

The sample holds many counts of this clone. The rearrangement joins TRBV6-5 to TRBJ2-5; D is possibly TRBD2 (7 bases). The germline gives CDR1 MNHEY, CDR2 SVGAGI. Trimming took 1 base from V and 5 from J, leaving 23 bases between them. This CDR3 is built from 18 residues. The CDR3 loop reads CASSYFTTTGGGRETQYF. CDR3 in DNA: TGTGCCAGCAGTTACTTTACCACGACGGGGGGCGGTAGGGAGACCCAGTACTTC.